Described below is a single T cell receptor beta chain sequence and its context. Its antigen remains unidentified. The data were taken from a study of cytomegalovirus exposure and HLA in healthy donors. Study-wide background: Later, an analysis reported that the 120 or so validation repertoires had used the same platform as the approximately 630 first-cohort repertoires.

Trimming took off 8 bases at V and 0 bases at J, with 10 bases between the two ends. Germline CDR1 GTSNPN, CDR2 SVGIG (reference sequence). The CDR3 consists of 12 residues. The study's findings and limits: Researchers reported that three CMV-associated chains were confirmed in vitro as CMV antigen-specific. Rarity characterized most TCR sequences, yet some public TCRs appeared in many donors. TCR beta chains numbering more than 150 were designated cytomegalovirus-associated.

TCRdb's table, derived via immunoSEQ multiplex PCR, lists solely in-frame clones and lacks some. The sample lists over 60,000 clones, approximately 94% seen once, with 4.4% in the top ten. The receptor was derived from a man between 18 and 29 years old in good health and CMV-seropositive. The chain joins TRBV30 to TRBJ1-1; the D gene is possibly TRBD1 (5 bases). Sequenced sample: PBMCs. CDR3 nucleotides: TGTGCCCGACAGCCCATGAACACTGAAGCTTTCTTT. This encodes CARQPMNTEAFF.